A selection of T cell receptor beta chains follows, all from one sample in a study of CD8+CD57+ T cells in acquired aplastic anemia. TCRdb re-derived calls from the reads in MiXCR, one entry per CDR3 protein. The data show some 220,000 distinct CDR3 sequences, about 37% seen once. The sample taken for sequencing was sorted CD4+, CD8+, or CD8+CD57+ T cells (not recorded which) from PBMCs. The receptors come from a human donor in good health, serving as a control. Each CDR3 is given without its conserved first and last residue.

CDR3aa: AASREQTSGYT
j_gene: TRBJ1-2
v_gene: TRBV15

CDR3aa: SGASGSSTGELF
j_gene: TRBJ2-2
v_gene: TRBV29-1

CDR3aa: SARAGTGDTGELF
j_gene: TRBJ2-2
v_gene: TRBV20-1

CDR3aa: AWSPGTGPQETQY
j_gene: TRBJ2-5
v_gene: TRBV30

CDR3aa: ATSPSGNSPLH
j_gene: TRBJ1-6
v_gene: TRBV24-1

CDR3aa: ASSQAMTSGRLGYEQY
j_gene: TRBJ2-7
v_gene: TRBV3-1

CDR3aa: ASSLREFGYT
j_gene: TRBJ1-2
v_gene: TRBV7-8

CDR3aa: SVQTGETQY
j_gene: TRBJ2-5
v_gene: TRBV29-1

CDR3aa: SAARGTGAYNEQF
j_gene: TRBJ2-1
v_gene: TRBV20-1

CDR3aa: SLGVAGGTDTQY
j_gene: TRBJ2-3
v_gene: TRBV29-1

CDR3aa: ASSDTRDTQY
j_gene: TRBJ2-3
v_gene: TRBV10-1

CDR3aa: ASSGIQTKDTQY
j_gene: TRBJ2-3
v_gene: TRBV2

CDR3aa: ASRATGEAF
j_gene: TRBJ1-1
v_gene: TRBV6-5

CDR3aa: ASRRQGTNYGYT
j_gene: TRBJ1-2
v_gene: TRBV2

CDR3aa: ASSLDRDSPLH
j_gene: TRBJ1-6
v_gene: TRBV7-2

CDR3aa: ASSQDRKEWF
j_gene: TRBJ2-1
v_gene: TRBV4-1

CDR3aa: ASSQLVRQPQH
j_gene: TRBJ1-5
v_gene: TRBV4-1

CDR3aa: AISQGSYEQY
j_gene: TRBJ2-7
v_gene: TRBV10-3

CDR3aa: ASSSQGRYEQY
j_gene: TRBJ2-7
v_gene: TRBV7-9

CDR3aa: SVETGFNSPLH
j_gene: TRBJ1-6
v_gene: TRBV29-1

CDR3aa: ASSLRLEDTQY
j_gene: TRBJ2-3
v_gene: TRBV7-3

CDR3aa: ASSCRVWSEAF
j_gene: TRBJ1-1
v_gene: TRBV10-1

CDR3aa: ASSKNWGEQF
j_gene: TRBJ2-1
v_gene: TRBV6-2/TRBV6-3

CDR3aa: SAPDRQGADDEQY
j_gene: TRBJ2-7
v_gene: TRBV20-1

CDR3aa: ASSIDIDLAYNEQL
j_gene: TRBJ2-1
v_gene: TRBV19

CDR3aa: ATSEDGE
j_gene: TRBJ2-7
v_gene: TRBV24-1

CDR3aa: ASSKQGGSSTDTQY
j_gene: TRBJ2-3
v_gene: TRBV7-3

CDR3aa: ASSHTGEGFYGYT
j_gene: TRBJ1-2
v_gene: TRBV7-9

CDR3aa: ASSKVRTSGYT
j_gene: TRBJ1-2
v_gene: TRBV19

CDR3aa: ASSKGQGLGYT
j_gene: TRBJ1-2
v_gene: TRBV2

CDR3aa: ASSAQGTSHEQY
j_gene: TRBJ2-7
v_gene: TRBV6-1